Listed here is a single T cell receptor beta chain. Assay: immunoSEQ multiplex PCR; the TCRdb copy retains only in-frame clones and omits some. Of approximately 100,000 clones in the sample, around 80% were seen once. This sample stems from a study of T cell clones after liver transplantation. Germline V gene sequence: CDR1 LNHNV, CDR2 YYDKDF (reference sequence). The germline V and J ends were trimmed by 5 bases and 9 bases, with 11 bases remaining between them. This CDR3 contains 13 residues. Sequences were derived from CD4+ T cells from blood, sampled around 49 months after liver transplant. The receptor's source is a human patient who received a liver transplant. Among the T cells, some may be from the graft donor. The chain couples TRBV15 to TRBJ1-6, with no clear D. The CDR3 DNA reads TGTGCCACCAGCTATTATCGAGGTTCACCCCTCCACTTT. This sequence encodes CATSYYRGSPLHF.